These 22 T cell receptor beta chains were sequenced from one sample in a study of T cell repertoires in cytomegalovirus infection. Using its own MiXCR run on the reads, TCRdb lists one record per CDR3 protein. The data show 800,000 to 950,000 distinct CDR3 sequences, about 31% seen once. These receptors' antigens are unknown. Sequencing used cultured CD8+ T cells from PBMCs, obtained from culture after CMV antigen stimulation. These receptors originate from a human donor in good health (CMV status not recorded). Some clones in this sample may be carry-over from other donors' samples.

V gene TRBV6-5 combines with J gene TRBJ1-5; TRBD1 is a possible D gene (5 bases). Trimming took 0 bases from V and 0 from J, leaving 12 bases between them. CDR1 and CDR2 from the germline V gene are MNHEY and SVGAGI. The CDR3 runs to 17 residues. The CDR3 reads CASSYSEPGSSNQPQHF. The DNA for the CDR3 is TGTGCCAGCAGTTACTCGGAGCCAGGGAGTAGCAATCAGCCCCAGCATTTT.

The chain carries TRBV25-1 and TRBJ2-3; 13 nucleotides match TRBD2. The CDR3 has 17 residues. With V trimmed by 4 bases and J by 3 bases, 7 bases remained unmatched. Germline CDR1 reads MGHDK; CDR2 reads SYGVNS. The CDR3 spells CASSVSRLAGGTDTQYF. DNA for the CDR3: TGTGCCAGCAGTGTATCTAGACTAGCGGGGGGTACAGATACGCAGTATTTT.

This clonotype was picked up many times. The CDR3 sequence is CSARKTGTGSPNQPQHF. CDR3 in DNA: TGCAGTGCTAGAAAGACCGGGACAGGGAGCCCCAATCAGCCCCAGCATTTT. The gene calls are TRBV20-1 and TRBJ1-5; 9 bases align to TRBD1. The junction had 11 bases not matched to a gene; V was cut back by 2 bases and J by 3 bases. Per the germline V gene, CDR1 is DFQATT and CDR2 is SNEGSKA (reference sequence). The CDR3 runs 17 residues.

J is TRBJ2-7 and V is TRBV5-6, with TRBD1 as a possible D gene (6 bases). V was shortened by 5 bases and J by 0 bases, with 12 bases between the two germline ends. The CDR3 covers 14 residues. The V gene's germline CDR1 is SGHDT and CDR2 YYEEEE. The CDR3 DNA reads TGTGCCAGCAGTACGGGACAAAGCTCCTACGAGCAGTACTTC. As protein: CASSTGQSSYEQYF.

In this sample, this clonotype turned up many times. This CDR3 is CASTDSLESLGTQYF. CDR3 sequence (DNA): TGTGCCAGCACCGACTCCCTAGAATCCCTGGGTACGCAGTATTTT. The chain links TRBV7-6 to TRBJ2-3; D unclear. The CDR3 sequence is 15 residues long. Germline CDR1 is SGHVS and CDR2 is FNYEAQ. The V end lost 7 bases, the J end lost 8 bases, and 22 bases lay between the germline ends.

J is TRBJ2-7 and V is TRBV12-3 or TRBV12-4; D call uncertain. The CDR3 contains 13 residues. Trimming removed 4 bases from V and 1 base from J, with 8 bases in between. CDR3 coding DNA: TGTGCCAGCAGTTCCGAAGGTTCCTACGAGCAGTACGTC. Amino acid sequence: CASSSEGSYEQYV.

This sequence joins TRBV28 and TRBJ2-1; TRBD2 matches 7 bases. The CDR3 runs to 14 residues. The V gene end was trimmed by 6 bases and the J gene end by 5 bases; junction bases not matched to a gene: 7. CDR1 and CDR2 from the germline V gene are MDHEN and SYDVKM. In DNA, the CDR3 is TGTGCCAGCAGGATAGTGGGGACTAACAATGAGCAGTTCTTC. This codes for CASRIVGTNNEQFF.

The chain combines TRBV7-9 with TRBJ2-2; the match to TRBD1 covers 9 bases. J gave up 1 base and V 5 bases, and 14 bases lay outside the gene matches. Germline V gives CDR1 SEHNR, CDR2 FQNEAQ (reference sequence). CDR3 length equals 19 residues. CDR3 sequence: CASSRTGVGYIRNTGELFF. The CDR3 region has the DNA TGTGCCAGCAGCAGGACAGGGGTGGGATATATTCGGAACACCGGGGAGCTGTTTTTT.

This clonotype was counted only a few times. The V gene is TRBV10-1, the J gene TRBJ1-6, with TRBD1 as a possible D gene (5 bases). The CDR3 extends over 14 amino acids. V gave up 0 bases and J gave up 6 bases, with 6 bases separating them. CDR1 and CDR2 from the germline V gene are WNHNN and SYGVQD (reference sequence). The CDR3 sequence: CASSESTVNSPLHF. The CDR3 coding sequence is TGCGCCAGCAGTGAGTCGACAGTTAATTCACCCCTCCACTTT.

V is TRBV3-1 and J is TRBJ2-3; tentatively, D is TRBD2 (6 bases). The CDR3 spans 18 residues. The V gene's germline CDR1 is LGHDT and CDR2 YNNKEL (reference sequence). V lost 1 base and J lost 2, with 19 bases in between. CDR3 DNA: TGTGCCAGCAGCCAAGCACCCCTTTGGCCGGGAGACACAGATACGCAGTATTTT. It specifies CASSQAPLWPGDTDTQYF.

The rearrangement links TRBV19 to TRBJ1-2, with no clear D. Germline V gene data show CDR1 as LNHDA and CDR2 as SQIVND (reference sequence). Between the trimmed V and J ends, which lost 0 bases and 0 bases, there was a span of 29 bases. CDR3 length: 22 amino acids. CDR3: CASSIDFGRTSLGPGANYGYTF. The CDR3 coding sequence is TGTGCCAGTAGTATAGACTTCGGCAGGACCAGCCTCGGGCCAGGAGCTAACTATGGCTACACCTTC.

V gene TRBV19 combines with J gene TRBJ2-1; D gene ambiguous. The CDR3 consists of 11 residues. Germline lookup yields CDR1 LNHDA and CDR2 SQIVND (reference sequence). V gave up 8 bases and J gave up 12 bases, with 14 bases separating them. CDR3: CASGSTSTQFF. CDR3 nucleotide sequence: TGTGCCAGTGGCAGTACCTCCACGCAGTTCTTC. Drawing the rest from reference TRBV19 and TRBJ2-1, the complete variable domain is DGGITQSPKYLFRKEGQNVTLSCEQNLNHDAMYWYRQDPGQGLRLIYYSQIVNDFQKGDIAEGYSVSREKKESFPLTVTSAQKNPTAFYLCASGSTSTQFFGPGTRLTVL.

CDR3 nucleotide sequence: TGTGCCAGCAGCCATGAAGGGACAGGTTGGAACACTGAAGCTTTCTTT. Protein: CASSHEGTGWNTEAFF. The chain combines TRBV14 with TRBJ1-1, with 8 bases matching TRBD1. The CDR3 contains 16 residues. The V gene's germline CDR1 is SGHDN and CDR2 FVKESK. With 3 bases clipped from V and 1 base from J, the junction kept 7 bases outside the gene matches.

In DNA form, the CDR3 reads TGTGCCAGCAGTTTCGTAGCGGGGAGCTCCTACAATGAGCAGTTCTTC. It codes for CASSFVAGSSYNEQFF. The chain is built from TRBV6-5 and TRBJ2-1; 8 bases agree with TRBD2. V lost 4 bases and J lost 0; bases outside the gene matches: 5. The CDR3 consists of 16 residues. Germline CDR1 is MNHEY and CDR2 is SVGAGI.

This clonotype was seen a handful of times. The genes are TRBV6-1 and TRBJ2-1; the match to TRBD2 covers 8 bases. Germline-derived CDR1 and CDR2 are MNHNS and SASEGT. Germline trimming cut 8 bases from V and 1 base from J; bases unmatched to any gene: 7. This CDR3 comprises 15 residues. The CDR3 nucleotides are TGTGCCAGCGCCCGGGGGGGGGGTTCCTACAATGAGCAGTTCTTC. As protein: CASARGGGSYNEQFF.

V usage is TRBV4-1 and J usage is TRBJ2-1; 11 bases line up with TRBD2. The CDR3 sequence is 15 residues long. V lost 0 bases, J lost 10 bases, and 5 bases stayed unmatched. Germline V gene data show CDR1 as MGHRA and CDR2 as YSYEKL. CDR3 sequence (DNA): TGCGCCAGCAGCCAAGAAATAGCGGGGGGGTTCGAGCAGTTCTTC. Its translation is CASSQEIAGGFEQFF.

The chain has TRBV7-6 and TRBJ1-2; a possible D gene is TRBD1 (6 bases). Germline lookup yields CDR1 SGHVS and CDR2 FNYEAQ. The CDR3 runs 15 residues. Between the trimmed V and J ends, which lost 5 bases and 2 bases, there was a span of 15 bases. CDR3 protein: CASSPNRASNYGYTF. CDR3 bases: TGTGCCAGCAGCCCTAACAGGGCGAGCAACTATGGCTACACCTTC.

Note on this clonotype: Given a much more abundant clone one base away, this may be a read error. This likely comes from a read error, as the CDR3 has no conserved phenylalanine or tryptophan at its end. CDR3 in amino acids: CASSLARRETQYS. In nucleotides, the CDR3 is TGTGCCAGCAGCTTAGCCCGACGGGAGACCCAGTACTCC. The chain joins TRBV7-2 to TRBJ2-5; D remains ambiguous. The CDR3 contains 13 residues. The V gene lost 0 bases and the J gene lost 5 bases, with 7 bases spanning the gap. From germline, CDR1 is SGHTA and CDR2 FQGNSA.

The CDR3 coding sequence is TGTGCCAGCAGTTACGGCCGGGGGGCTGGGGTTGGCTACACCTTC. Its translation: CASSYGRGAGVGYTF. The chain carries TRBV6-5 and TRBJ1-2; tentatively, D is TRBD1 (6 bases). Germline assignment: CDR1 MNHEY and CDR2 SVGAGI. The V end was cut by 2 bases, the J end by 7 bases, with 17 bases between. The CDR3 extends over 15 amino acids.

This clonotype was detected many times. The CDR3 region is CASSLAGVRTDTQYF. The CDR3 region has the DNA TGTGCCAGCAGCCTAGCGGGGGTCCGCACAGATACGCAGTATTTT. The V gene is TRBV11-2, the J gene TRBJ2-3; 10 bases map to TRBD2. V shed 5 bases and J 1 base; nucleotides not matched to a gene: 3. Germline values: CDR1 SGHAT, CDR2 FQNNGV. The CDR3 is 15 amino acids. Based on the CDR3 plus reference TRBV11-2 and TRBJ2-3, the full variable domain is EAGVAQSPRYKIIEKRQSVAFWCNPISGHATLYWYQQILGQGPKLLIQFQNNGVVDDSQLPKDRFSAERLKGVDSTLKIQPAKLEDSAVYLCASSLAGVRTDTQYFGPGTRLTVL.

This clonotype was detected only a few times. The chain carries TRBV27 and TRBJ2-1, with 8 bases fitting TRBD2. The germline V gene encodes CDR1 MNHEY and CDR2 SMNVEV (reference sequence). The junction had 6 bases not matched to a gene; V was cut back by 2 bases and J by 0 bases. This CDR3 spans 17 amino acids. The CDR3 reads CASSLRSGGFSYNEQFF. The CDR3 DNA follows: TGTGCCAGCAGTTTACGGAGCGGGGGTTTCTCCTACAATGAGCAGTTCTTC.

The chain joins TRBV14 to TRBJ2-7; D not certain. The CDR3 totals 13 residues. Trimming removed 1 base at V and 3 bases at J, with 7 bases between. The germline V gene has CDR1 SGHDN and CDR2 FVKESK. The DNA for the CDR3 is TGTGCCAGCAGCCAAGTTACTGGCTACGAGCAGTACTTC. It is translated as CASSQVTGYEQYF.